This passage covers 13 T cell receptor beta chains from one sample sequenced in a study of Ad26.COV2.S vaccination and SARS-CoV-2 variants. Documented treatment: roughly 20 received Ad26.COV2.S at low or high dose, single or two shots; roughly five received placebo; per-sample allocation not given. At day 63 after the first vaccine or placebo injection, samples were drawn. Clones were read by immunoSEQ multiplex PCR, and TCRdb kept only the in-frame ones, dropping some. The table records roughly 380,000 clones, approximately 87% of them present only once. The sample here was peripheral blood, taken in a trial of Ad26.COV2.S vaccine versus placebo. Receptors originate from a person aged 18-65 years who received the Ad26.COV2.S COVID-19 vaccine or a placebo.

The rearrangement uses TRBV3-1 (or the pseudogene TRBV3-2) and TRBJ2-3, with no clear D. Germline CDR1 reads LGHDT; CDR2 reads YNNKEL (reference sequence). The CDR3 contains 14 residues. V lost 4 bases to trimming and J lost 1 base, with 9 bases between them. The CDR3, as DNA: TGTGCCAGCAGCCTTGACGCAGGCACAGATACGCAGTATTTT. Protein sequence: CASSLDAGTDTQYF.

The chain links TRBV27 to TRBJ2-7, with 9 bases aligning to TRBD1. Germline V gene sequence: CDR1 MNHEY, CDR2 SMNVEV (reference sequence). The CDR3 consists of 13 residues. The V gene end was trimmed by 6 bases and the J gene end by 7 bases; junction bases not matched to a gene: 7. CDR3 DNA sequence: TGTGCCAGCAGACAGGGGGCTGTGAGGGAGCAGTACTTC. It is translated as CASRQGAVREQYF.

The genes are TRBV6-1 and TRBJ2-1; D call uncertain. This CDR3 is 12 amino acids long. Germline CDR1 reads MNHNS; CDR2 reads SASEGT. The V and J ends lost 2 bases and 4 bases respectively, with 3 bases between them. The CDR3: CASSEMYNEQFF. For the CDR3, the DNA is TGTGCCAGCAGTGAAATGTACAATGAGCAGTTCTTC.

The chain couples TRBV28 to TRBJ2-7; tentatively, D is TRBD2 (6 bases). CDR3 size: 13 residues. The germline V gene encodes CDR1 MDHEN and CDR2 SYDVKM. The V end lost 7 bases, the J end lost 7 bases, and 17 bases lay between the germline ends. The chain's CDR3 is CASINPGAGEQYF. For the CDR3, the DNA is TGTGCCAGCATTAACCCCGGGGCGGGGGAGCAGTACTTC.

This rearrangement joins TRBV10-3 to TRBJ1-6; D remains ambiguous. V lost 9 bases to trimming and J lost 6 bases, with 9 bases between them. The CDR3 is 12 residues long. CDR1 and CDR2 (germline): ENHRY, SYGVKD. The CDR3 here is CAMGSGNSPLHF. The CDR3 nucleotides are TGTGCCATGGGGTCGGGTAATTCACCCCTCCACTTT.

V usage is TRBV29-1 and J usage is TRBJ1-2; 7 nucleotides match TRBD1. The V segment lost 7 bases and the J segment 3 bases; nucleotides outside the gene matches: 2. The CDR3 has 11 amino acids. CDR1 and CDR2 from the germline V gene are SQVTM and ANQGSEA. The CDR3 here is CSDTGDYGYTF. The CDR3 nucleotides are TGCAGCGATACAGGGGACTATGGCTACACCTTC.

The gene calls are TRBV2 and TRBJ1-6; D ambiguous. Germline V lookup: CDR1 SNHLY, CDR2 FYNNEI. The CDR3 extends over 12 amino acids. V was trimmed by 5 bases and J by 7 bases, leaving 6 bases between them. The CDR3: CASSPTNSPLHF. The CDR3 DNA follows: TGTGCCAGCAGTCCGACAAATTCACCCCTCCACTTT.

CDR3 region: CASSLGMSGANYGYTF. Written as DNA, the CDR3 is TGCGCCAGCAGCTTGGGGATGAGTGGTGCTAACTATGGCTACACCTTC. The chain joins TRBV5-1 to TRBJ1-2; D gene ambiguous. The CDR3 contains 16 residues. Looked up from germline, CDR1 is SGHRS and CDR2 is YFSETQ. V shed 0 bases and J shed 0 bases, with 12 bases lying between them. Based on the CDR3 plus reference TRBV5-1 and TRBJ1-2, the full variable domain is KAGVTQTPRYLIKTRGQQVTLSCSPISGHRSVSWYQQTPGQGLQFLFEYFSETQRNKGNFPGRFSGRQFSNSRSEMNVSTLELGDSALYLCASSLGMSGANYGYTFGSGTRLTVV.

This CDR3 is CASSLRTSATGELFF. The DNA of the CDR3 is TGTGCCAGCAGCCTTCGGACTAGCGCCACCGGGGAGCTGTTTTTT. The chain couples TRBV7-9 to TRBJ2-2; TRBD2 aligns across 9 bases. This CDR3 comprises 15 residues. CDR1 SEHNR and CDR2 FQNEAQ come from the germline V gene (reference sequence). Trimming removed 5 bases from V and 4 bases from J; junction bases left unmatched: 5.

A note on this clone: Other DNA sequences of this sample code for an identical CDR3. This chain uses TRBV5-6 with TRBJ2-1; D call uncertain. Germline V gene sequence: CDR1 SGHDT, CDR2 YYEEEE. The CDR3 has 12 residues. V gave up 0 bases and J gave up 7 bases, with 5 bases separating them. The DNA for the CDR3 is TGTGCCAGCAGCTTGGGAGGAAATGAGCAGTTCTTC. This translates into CASSLGGNEQFF.

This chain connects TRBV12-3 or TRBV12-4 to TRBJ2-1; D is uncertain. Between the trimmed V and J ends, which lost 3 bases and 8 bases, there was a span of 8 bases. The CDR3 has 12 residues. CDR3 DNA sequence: TGTGCCAGCAGTTTTGGAATCGATGAGCAGTTCTTC. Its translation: CASSFGIDEQFF.

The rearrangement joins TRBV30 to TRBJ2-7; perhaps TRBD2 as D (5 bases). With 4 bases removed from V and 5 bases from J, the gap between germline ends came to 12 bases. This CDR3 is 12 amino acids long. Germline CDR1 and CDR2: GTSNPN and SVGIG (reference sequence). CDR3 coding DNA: TGTGCCTGGACGGGAATCGGAAACGAGCAGTACTTC. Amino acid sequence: CAWTGIGNEQYF.

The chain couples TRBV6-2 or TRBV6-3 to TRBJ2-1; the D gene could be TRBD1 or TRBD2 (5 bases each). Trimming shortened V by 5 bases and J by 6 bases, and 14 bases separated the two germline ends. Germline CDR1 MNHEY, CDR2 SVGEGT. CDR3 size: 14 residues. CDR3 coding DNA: TGTGCCAGCAGTATCGGGACGGAAGTCAATGAGCAGTTCTTC. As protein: CASSIGTEVNEQFF.